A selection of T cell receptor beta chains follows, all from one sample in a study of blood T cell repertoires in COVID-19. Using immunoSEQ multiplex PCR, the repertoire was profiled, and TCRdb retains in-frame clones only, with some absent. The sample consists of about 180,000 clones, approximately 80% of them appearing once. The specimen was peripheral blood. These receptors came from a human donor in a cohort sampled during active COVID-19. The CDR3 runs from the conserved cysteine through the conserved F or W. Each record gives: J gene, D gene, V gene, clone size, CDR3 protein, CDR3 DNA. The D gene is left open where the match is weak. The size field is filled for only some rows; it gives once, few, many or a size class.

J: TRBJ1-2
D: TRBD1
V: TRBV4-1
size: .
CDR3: CASSQDGQGARKGYTF
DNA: TGCGCCAGCAGCCAAGACGGGCAGGGGGCGCGTAAAGGCTACACCTTC

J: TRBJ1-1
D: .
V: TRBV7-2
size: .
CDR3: CASSLDPEEVNTEAFF
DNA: TGTGCCAGCAGCTTAGATCCCGAGGAGGTGAACACTGAAGCTTTCTTT

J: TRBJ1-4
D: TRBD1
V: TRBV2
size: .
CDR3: CASSAGTGREVGKLFF
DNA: TGTGCCAGCAGTGCGGGGACAGGGCGTGAAGTTGGAAAACTGTTTTTT

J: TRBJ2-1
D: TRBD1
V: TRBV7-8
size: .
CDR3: CASSSTGTGRNEQFF
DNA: TGTGCCAGCAGCTCCACCGGGACAGGGAGGAATGAGCAGTTCTTC

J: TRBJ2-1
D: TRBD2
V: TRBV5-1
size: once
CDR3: CASSLEGLAGGIRDEQFF
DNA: TGCGCCAGCAGCTTGGAGGGGCTAGCGGGGGGCATAAGGGATGAGCAGTTCTTC

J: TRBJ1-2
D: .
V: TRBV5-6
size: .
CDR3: CASSLSPEANYGYTF
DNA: TGTGCCAGCAGCTTGAGCCCCGAAGCAAACTATGGCTACACCTTC

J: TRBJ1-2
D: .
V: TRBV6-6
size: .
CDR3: CASSYSSGGSGYGYTF
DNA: TGTGCCAGCAGTTACTCGAGTGGAGGGTCGGGCTATGGCTACACCTTC

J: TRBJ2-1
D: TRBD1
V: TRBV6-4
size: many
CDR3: CASSLRTGSDEQFF
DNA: TGTGCCAGCAGTTTAAGGACAGGGTCCGATGAGCAGTTCTTC

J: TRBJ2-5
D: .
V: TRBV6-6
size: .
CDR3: CASRGGALGETQYF
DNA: TGTGCCAGCAGAGGGGGGGCGTTGGGAGAGACCCAGTACTTC

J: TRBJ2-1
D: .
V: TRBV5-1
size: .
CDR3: CASSFWGTQVNNEQFF
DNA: TGCGCCAGCAGCTTTTGGGGAACACAGGTAAACAATGAGCAGTTCTTC

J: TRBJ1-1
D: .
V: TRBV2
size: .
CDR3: CASSGGRTNTEAFF
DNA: TGTGCCAGCAGTGGGGGCAGGACCAACACTGAAGCTTTCTTT

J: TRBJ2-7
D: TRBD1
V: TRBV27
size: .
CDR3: CASSFEAGGSYEQYF
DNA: TGTGCCAGCAGTTTTGAGGCAGGGGGCTCCTACGAGCAGTACTTC

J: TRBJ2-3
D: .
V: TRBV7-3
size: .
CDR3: CASSLSLTDTQYF
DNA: TGTGCCAGCAGCTTATCCCTTACAGATACGCAGTATTTT

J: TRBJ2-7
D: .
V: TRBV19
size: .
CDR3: CASTPTGRYEQYF
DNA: TGTGCCAGTACTCCGACAGGGAGGTACGAGCAGTACTTC

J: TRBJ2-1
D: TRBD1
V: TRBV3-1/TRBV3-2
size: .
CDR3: CASSLTFQGAGEQFF
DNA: TGTGCCAGCAGCCTTACCTTTCAGGGGGCGGGTGAGCAGTTCTTC

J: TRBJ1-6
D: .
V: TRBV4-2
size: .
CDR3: CASSVEGGKNSPLHF
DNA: TGTGCCAGCAGCGTGGAGGGGGGGAAGAATTCACCCCTCCACTTT

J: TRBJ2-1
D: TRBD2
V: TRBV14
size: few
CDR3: CASSLAGGAYNEQFF
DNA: TGTGCCAGCAGCCTGGCGGGGGGGGCTTACAATGAGCAGTTCTTC

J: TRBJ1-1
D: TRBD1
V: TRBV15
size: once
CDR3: CATSRDRGTEAFF
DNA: TGTGCCACCAGCAGAGACAGGGGGACTGAAGCTTTCTTT

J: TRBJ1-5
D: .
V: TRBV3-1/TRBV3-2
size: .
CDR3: CASSQGGQPQHF
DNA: TGTGCCAGCAGCCAAGGAGGTCAGCCCCAGCATTTT

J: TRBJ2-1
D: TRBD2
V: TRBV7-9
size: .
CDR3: CASSLKRGDRNEQFF
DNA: TGTGCCAGCAGCTTAAAGCGGGGGGATAGGAATGAGCAGTTCTTC

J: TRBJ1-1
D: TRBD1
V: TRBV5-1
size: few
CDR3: CASSLDGTVNTEAFF
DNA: TGCGCCAGCAGCTTGGACGGGACAGTGAACACTGAAGCTTTCTTT

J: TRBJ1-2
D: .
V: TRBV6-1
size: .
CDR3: CASSDRQQLYGYTF
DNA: TGTGCCAGCAGTGACCGACAGCAACTCTATGGCTACACCTTC

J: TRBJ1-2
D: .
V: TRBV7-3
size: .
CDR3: CASSLTRRSLPYGYTF
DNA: TGTGCCAGCAGCTTAACCCGGAGGAGTCTCCCTTATGGCTACACCTTC